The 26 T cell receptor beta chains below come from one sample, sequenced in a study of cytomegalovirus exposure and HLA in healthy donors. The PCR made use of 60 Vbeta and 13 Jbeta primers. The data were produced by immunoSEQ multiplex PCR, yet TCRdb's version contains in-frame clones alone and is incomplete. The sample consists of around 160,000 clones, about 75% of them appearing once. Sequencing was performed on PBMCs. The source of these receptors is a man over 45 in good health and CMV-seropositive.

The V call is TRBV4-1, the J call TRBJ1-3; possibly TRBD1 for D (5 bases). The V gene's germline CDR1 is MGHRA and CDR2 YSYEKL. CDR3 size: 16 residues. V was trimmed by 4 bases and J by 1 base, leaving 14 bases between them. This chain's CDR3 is CASSLEGRSSGNTIYF. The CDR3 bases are TGCGCCAGCAGCCTAGAGGGGCGGTCGTCTGGAAACACCATATATTTT.

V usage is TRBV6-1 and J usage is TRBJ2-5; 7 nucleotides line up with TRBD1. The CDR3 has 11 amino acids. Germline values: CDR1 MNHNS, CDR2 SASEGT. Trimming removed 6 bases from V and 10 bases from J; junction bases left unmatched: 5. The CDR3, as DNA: TGTGCCAGCAGAGCTACAGGGGTCCAGTACTTC. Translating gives CASRATGVQYF.

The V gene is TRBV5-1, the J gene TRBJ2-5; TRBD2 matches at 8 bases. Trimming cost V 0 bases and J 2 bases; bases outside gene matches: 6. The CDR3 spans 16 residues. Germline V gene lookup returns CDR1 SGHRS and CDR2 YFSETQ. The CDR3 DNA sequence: TGCGCCAGCAGCTTGGAGCGGCGGGGGGAGCAAGAGACCCAGTACTTC. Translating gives CASSLERRGEQETQYF.

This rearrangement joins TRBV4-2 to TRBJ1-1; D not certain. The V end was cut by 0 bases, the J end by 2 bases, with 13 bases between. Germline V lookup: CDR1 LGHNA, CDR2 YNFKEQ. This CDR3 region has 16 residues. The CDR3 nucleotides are TGTGCCAGCAGCCAAGATTTGGGCTTGGGTAACACTGAAGCTTTCTTT. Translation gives CASSQDLGLGNTEAFF.

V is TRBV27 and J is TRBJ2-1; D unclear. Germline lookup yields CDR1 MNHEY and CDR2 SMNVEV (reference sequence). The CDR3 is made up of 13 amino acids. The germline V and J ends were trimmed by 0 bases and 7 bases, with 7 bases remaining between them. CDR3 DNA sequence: TGTGCCAGCAGTTTATCGAGAAATAATGAGCAGTTCTTC. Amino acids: CASSLSRNNEQFF.

This chain's CDR3 is CASSLPISGGRNSYEQYF. The CDR3 DNA reads as TGTGCCAGCAGCTTACCGATCTCAGGGGGGAGGAACTCCTACGAGCAGTACTTC. V usage is TRBV7-9 and J usage is TRBJ2-7; the D gene is possibly TRBD1 (7 bases). This CDR3 spans 18 amino acids. V gave up 2 bases and J gave up 0 bases, with 20 bases separating them. Germline V gene data show CDR1 as SEHNR and CDR2 as FQNEAQ (reference sequence). The full variable domain, its missing parts supplied by reference TRBV7-9 and TRBJ2-7, is DTGVSQNPRHKITKRGQNVTFRCDPISEHNRLYWYRQTLGQGPEFLTYFQNEAQLEKSRLLSDRFSAERPKGSFSTLEIQRTEQGDSAMYLCASSLPISGGRNSYEQYFGPGTRLTVT.

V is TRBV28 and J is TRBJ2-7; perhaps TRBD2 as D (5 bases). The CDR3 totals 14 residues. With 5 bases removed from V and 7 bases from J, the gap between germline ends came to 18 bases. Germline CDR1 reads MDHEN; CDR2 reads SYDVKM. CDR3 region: CASSPGIKLGEQYF. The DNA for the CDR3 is TGTGCCAGCAGTCCGGGGATTAAGTTGGGAGAGCAGTACTTC.

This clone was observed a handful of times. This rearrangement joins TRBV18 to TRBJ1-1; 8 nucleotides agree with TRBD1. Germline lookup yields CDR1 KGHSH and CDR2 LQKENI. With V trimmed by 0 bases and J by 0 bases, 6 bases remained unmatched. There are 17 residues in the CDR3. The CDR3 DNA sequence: TGTGCCAGCTCACCACCTGGGACAGGAACTCTGAACACTGAAGCTTTCTTT. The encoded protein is CASSPPGTGTLNTEAFF.

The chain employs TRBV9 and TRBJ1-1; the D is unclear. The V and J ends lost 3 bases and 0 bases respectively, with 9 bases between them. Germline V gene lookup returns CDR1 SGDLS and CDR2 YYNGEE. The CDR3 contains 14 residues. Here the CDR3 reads CASSAGFLNTEAFF. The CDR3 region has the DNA TGTGCCAGCAGCGCGGGGTTTTTGAACACTGAAGCTTTCTTT.

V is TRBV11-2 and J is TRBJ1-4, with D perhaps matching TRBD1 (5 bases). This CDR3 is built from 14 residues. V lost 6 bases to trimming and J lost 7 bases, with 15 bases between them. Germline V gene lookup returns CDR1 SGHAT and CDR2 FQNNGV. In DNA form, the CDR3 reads TGTGCCAGCAGTTTTGGGGGGAGTGGTGAAAAACTGTTTTTT. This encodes CASSFGGSGEKLFF.

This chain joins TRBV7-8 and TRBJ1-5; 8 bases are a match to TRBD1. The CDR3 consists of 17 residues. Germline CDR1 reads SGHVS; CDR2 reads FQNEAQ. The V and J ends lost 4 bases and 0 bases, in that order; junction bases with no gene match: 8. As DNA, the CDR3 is TGTGCCAGCAGCTCGGCCGGGACAGGACGTAGCAATCAGCCCCAGCATTTT. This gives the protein CASSSAGTGRSNQPQHF.

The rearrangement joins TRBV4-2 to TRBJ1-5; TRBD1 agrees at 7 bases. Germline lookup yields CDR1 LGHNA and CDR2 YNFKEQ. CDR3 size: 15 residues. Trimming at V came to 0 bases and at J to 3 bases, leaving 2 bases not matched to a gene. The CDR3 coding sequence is TGTGCCAGCAGCCAAGATGGACAGGACAATCAGCCCCAGCATTTT. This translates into CASSQDGQDNQPQHF.

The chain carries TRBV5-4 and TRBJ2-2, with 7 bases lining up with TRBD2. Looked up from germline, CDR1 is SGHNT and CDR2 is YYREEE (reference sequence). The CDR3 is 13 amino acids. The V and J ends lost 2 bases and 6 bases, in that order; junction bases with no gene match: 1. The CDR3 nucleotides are TGTGCCAGCAGCTTACGGGGGGCCGGGGAGCTGTTTTTT. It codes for CASSLRGAGELFF.

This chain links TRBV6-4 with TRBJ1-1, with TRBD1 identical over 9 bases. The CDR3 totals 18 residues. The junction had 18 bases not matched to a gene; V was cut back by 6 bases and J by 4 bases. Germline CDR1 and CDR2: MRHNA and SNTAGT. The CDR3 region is CASREVGTGHVRSTEAFF. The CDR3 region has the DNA TGTGCCAGCAGAGAAGTTGGGACAGGGCATGTACGATCCACTGAAGCTTTCTTT.

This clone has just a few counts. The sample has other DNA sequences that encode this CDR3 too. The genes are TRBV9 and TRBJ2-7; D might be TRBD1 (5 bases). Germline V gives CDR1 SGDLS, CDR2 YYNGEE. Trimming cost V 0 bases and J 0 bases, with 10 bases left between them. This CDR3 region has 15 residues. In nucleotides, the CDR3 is TGTGCCAGCAGCGTAGTGGGTGACAGCTCCTACGAGCAGTACTTC. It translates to CASSVVGDSSYEQYF.

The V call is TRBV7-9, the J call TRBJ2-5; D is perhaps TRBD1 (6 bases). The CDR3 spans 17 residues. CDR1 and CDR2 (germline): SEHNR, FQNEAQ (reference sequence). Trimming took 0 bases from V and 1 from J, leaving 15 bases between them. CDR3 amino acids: CASSLAVRNRAQETQYF. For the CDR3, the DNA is TGTGCCAGCAGCTTAGCCGTCCGGAACAGGGCCCAAGAGACCCAGTACTTC. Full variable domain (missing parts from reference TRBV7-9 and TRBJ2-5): DTGVSQNPRHKITKRGQNVTFRCDPISEHNRLYWYRQTLGQGPEFLTYFQNEAQLEKSRLLSDRFSAERPKGSFSTLEIQRTEQGDSAMYLCASSLAVRNRAQETQYFGPGTRLLVL.

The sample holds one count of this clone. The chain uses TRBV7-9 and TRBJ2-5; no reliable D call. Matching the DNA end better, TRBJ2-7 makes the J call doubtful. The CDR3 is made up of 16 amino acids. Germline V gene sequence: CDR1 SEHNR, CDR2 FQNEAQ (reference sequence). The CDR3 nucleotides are TGTGCCAGCAGCTTATCCCGCGGCCAGATCTCCTACGAGCAGTACTTC. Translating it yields CASSLSRGQISYEQYF.

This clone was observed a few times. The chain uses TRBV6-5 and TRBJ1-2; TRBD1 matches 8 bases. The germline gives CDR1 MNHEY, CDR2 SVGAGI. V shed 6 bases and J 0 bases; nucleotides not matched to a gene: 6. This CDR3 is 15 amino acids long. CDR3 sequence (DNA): TGTGCCAGCAGCTCTGGACAGGGAACTAACTATGGCTACACCTTC. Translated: CASSSGQGTNYGYTF.

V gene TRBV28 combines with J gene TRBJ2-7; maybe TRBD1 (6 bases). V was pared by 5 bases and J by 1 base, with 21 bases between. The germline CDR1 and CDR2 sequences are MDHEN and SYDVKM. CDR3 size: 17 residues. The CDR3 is CASSANLRPTGSYEQYF. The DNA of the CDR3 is TGTGCCAGCAGTGCCAACCTCCGTCCGACAGGATCCTACGAGCAGTACTTC.

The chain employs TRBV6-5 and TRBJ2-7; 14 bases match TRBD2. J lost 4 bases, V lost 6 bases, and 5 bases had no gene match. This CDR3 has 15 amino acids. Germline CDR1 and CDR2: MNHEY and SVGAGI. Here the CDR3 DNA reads TGTGCCAGCAGCACCGGGACTAGCGGGGGTTACGAGCAGTACTTC. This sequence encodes CASSTGTSGGYEQYF.

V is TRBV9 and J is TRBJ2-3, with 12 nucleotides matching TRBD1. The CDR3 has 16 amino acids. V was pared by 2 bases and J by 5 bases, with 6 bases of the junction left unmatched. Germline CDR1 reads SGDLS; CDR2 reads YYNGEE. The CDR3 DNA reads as TGTGCCAGCAGCGTGGGGACAGGGGGCTTGATAGATACGCAGTATTTT. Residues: CASSVGTGGLIDTQYF.

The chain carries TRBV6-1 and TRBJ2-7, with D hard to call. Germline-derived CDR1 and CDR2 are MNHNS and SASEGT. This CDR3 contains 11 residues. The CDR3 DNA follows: TGTGCCAGCAGTGAAGAATCGAAAGAGCTCGTC. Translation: CASSEESKELV.

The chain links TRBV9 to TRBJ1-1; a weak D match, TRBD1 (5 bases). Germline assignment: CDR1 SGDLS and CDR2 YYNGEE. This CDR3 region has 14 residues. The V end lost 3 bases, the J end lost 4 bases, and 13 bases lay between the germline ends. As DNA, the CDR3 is TGTGCCAGCAGCGGAACAGGACCTGTCACTGAAGCTTTCTTT. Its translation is CASSGTGPVTEAFF.

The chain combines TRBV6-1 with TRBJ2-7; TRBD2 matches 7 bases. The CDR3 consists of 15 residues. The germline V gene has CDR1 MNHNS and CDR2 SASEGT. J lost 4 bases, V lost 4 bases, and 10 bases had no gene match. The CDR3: CASSGPEAGLYEQYV. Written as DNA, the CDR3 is TGTGCCAGCAGTGGCCCAGAAGCGGGGTTATACGAGCAGTACGTC.

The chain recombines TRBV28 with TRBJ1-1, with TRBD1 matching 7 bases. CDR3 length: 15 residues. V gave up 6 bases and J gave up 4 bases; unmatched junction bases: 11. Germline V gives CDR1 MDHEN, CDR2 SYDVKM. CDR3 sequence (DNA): TGTGCCAGCAGCCACCCCGACAGGGTGGGCACTGAAGCTTTCTTT. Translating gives CASSHPDRVGTEAFF.

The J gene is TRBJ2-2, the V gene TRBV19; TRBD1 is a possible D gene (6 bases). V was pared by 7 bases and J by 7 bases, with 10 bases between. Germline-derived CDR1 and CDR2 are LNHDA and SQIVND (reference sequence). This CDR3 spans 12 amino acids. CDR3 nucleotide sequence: TGTGCCAGTAAGGGGGTGGTCGGGGAGCTGTTTTTT. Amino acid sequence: CASKGVVGELFF. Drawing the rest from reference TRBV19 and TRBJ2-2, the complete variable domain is DGGITQSPKYLFRKEGQNVTLSCEQNLNHDAMYWYRQDPGQGLRLIYYSQIVNDFQKGDIAEGYSVSREKKESFPLTVTSAQKNPTAFYLCASKGVVGELFFGEGSRLTVL.